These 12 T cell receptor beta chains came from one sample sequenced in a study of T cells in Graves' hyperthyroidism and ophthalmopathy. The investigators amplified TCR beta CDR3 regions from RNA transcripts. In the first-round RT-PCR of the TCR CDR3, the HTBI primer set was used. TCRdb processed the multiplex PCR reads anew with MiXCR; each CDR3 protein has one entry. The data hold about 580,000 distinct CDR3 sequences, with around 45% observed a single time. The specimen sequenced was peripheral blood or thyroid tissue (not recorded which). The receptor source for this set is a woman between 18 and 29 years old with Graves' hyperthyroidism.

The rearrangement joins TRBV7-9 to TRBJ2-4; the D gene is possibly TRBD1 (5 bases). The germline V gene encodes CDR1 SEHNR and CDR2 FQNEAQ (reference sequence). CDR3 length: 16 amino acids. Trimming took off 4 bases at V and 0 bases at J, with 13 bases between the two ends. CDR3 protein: CASSSPPGLAKNIQYF. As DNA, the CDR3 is TGTGCCAGCAGCTCCCCGCCAGGGCTAGCCAAAAACATTCAGTACTTC.

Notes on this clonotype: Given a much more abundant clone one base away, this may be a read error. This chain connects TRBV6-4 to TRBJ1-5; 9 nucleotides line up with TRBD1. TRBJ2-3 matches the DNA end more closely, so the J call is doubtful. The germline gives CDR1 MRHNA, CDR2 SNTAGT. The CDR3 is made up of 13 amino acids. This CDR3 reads CASAGQGDQPQYF. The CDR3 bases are TGTGCCAGCGCGGGACAGGGAGATCAGCCCCAGTATTTT.

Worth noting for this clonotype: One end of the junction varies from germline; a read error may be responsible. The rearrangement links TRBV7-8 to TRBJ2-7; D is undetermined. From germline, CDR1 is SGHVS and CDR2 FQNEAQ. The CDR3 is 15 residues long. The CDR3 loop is CASSLADVSSYEQCF. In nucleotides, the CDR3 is TGTGCCAGCAGCTTAGCGGACGTCAGCTCCTACGAGCAGTGCTTC.

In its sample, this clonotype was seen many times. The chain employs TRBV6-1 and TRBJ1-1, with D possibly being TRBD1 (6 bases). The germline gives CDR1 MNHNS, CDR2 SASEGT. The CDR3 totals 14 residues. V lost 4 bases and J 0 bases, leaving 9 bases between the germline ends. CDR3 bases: TGTGCCAGCAGTGTCGGGACAATGAACACTGAAGCTTTCTTT. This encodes CASSVGTMNTEAFF.

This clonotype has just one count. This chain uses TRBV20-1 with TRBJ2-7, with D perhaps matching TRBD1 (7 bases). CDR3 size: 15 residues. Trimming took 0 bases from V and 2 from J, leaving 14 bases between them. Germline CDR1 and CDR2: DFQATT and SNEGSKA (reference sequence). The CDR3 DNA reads TGCAGTGCTAGAGATGGGGGGACAGAAACCTACGAGCAGTACTTC. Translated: CSARDGGTETYEQYF.

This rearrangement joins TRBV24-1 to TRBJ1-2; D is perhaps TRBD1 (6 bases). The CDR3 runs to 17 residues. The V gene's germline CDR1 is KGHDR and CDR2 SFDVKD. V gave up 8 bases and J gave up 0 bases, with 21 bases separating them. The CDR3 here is CATNSGGATEANYGYTF. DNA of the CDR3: TGTGCCACCAATTCTGGGGGCGCGACAGAAGCTAACTATGGCTACACCTTC.

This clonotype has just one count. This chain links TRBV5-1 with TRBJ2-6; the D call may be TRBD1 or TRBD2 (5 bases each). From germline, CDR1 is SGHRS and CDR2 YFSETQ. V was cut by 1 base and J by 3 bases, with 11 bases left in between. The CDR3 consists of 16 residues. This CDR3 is CASSLSAGSGANVLTF. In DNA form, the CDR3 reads TGCGCCAGCAGCTTGTCCGCAGGGAGTGGGGCCAACGTCCTGACTTTC.

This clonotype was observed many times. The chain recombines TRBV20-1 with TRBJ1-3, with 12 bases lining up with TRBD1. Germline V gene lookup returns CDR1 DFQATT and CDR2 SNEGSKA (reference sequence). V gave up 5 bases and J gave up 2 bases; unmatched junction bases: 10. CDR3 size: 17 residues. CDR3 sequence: CSAEKYRDRGPGNTIYF. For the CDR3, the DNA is TGCAGTGCTGAGAAGTACCGGGACAGGGGGCCTGGAAACACCATATATTTT.

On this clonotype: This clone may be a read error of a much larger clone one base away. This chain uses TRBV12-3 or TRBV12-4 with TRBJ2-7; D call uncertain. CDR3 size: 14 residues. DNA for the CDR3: TGTGCCTGCAGTTCCCCCGGGTTTGGTAGCGAGCAGTACTTC. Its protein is CACSSPGFGSEQYF.

CDR3 bases: TGCAGCGTTAGACTAGCGGGAGGCGAGCAGTACTTC. It codes for CSVRLAGGEQYF. The chain recombines TRBV29-1 with TRBJ2-7, with TRBD2 matching 13 bases. CDR1 is SQVTM, CDR2 ANQGSEA, per germline. Germline trimming cut 5 bases from V and 6 bases from J; bases unmatched to any gene: 1. This CDR3 is 12 amino acids long.

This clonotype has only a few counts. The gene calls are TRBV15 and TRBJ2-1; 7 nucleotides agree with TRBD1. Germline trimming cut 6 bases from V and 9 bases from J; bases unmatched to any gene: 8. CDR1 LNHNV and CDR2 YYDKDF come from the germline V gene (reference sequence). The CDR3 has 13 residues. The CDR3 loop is CATSRQGEGEQFF. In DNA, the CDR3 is TGTGCCACCAGTCGACAGGGCGAAGGTGAGCAGTTCTTC.

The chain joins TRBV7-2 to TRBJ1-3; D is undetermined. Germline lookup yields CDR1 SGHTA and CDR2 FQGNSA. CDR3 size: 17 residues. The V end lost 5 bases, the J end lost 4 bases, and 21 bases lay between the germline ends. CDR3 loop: CASSQEIGVSYGNTIYF. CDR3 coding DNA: TGTGCCAGCAGCCAAGAGATCGGGGTTTCGTACGGAAACACCATATATTTT.